Presented here are 15 T cell receptor beta chains from one specimen sequenced in a study of blood T cell repertoires in COVID-19. The assay was immunoSEQ multiplex PCR, and TCRdb's table has in-frame clones only and misses some. The table has 110,000 or so clones, roughly 80% seen once; the top ten hold roughly 2.6%. Sample: peripheral blood. These TCRs come from a man between 45 and 60 years old with acute or convalescent COVID-19.

V is TRBV15 and J is TRBJ1-1, with 9 bases fitting TRBD1. CDR3 length equals 13 residues. CDR1 and CDR2 (germline): LNHNV, YYDKDF (reference sequence). The V segment lost 8 bases and the J segment 6 bases; nucleotides outside the gene matches: 7. For the CDR3, the DNA is TGTGCCACCCGCGGCGGGGACAGGGCTGAAGCTTTCTTT. This encodes CATRGGDRAEAFF. Based on the CDR3 plus reference TRBV15 and TRBJ1-1, the full variable domain is DAMVIQNPRYQVTQFGKPVTLSCSQTLNHNVMYWYQQKSSQAPKLLFHYYDKDFNNEADTPDNFQSRRPNTSFCFLDIRSPGLGDTAMYLCATRGGDRAEAFFGQGTRLTVV.

This clone was counted a single time. The genes are TRBV7-8 and TRBJ1-5; D might be TRBD1 (6 bases). Germline lookup yields CDR1 SGHVS and CDR2 FQNEAQ. Trimming left V 4 bases short and J 3 bases short, with 19 bases between. The CDR3 covers 17 residues. CDR3 sequence: CASSSLQGRVLNQPQHF. The CDR3 nucleotides are TGTGCCAGCAGCTCCTTACAGGGAAGGGTCCTCAATCAGCCCCAGCATTTT.

This clone has only a few counts. The V gene is TRBV5-1, the J gene TRBJ2-5, with D possibly TRBD2 on 6 matching bases. The ends were cut back, 1 base at V and 1 base at J, with 14 bases in the middle. The CDR3 is 16 amino acids. Germline V gives CDR1 SGHRS, CDR2 YFSETQ. The CDR3 sequence is CASSLNAGPLQETQYF. DNA for the CDR3: TGCGCCAGCAGCTTGAACGCGGGGCCCCTCCAAGAGACCCAGTACTTC.

The chain employs TRBV25-1 and TRBJ1-2; D possibly corresponds to TRBD1 (5 bases). The CDR3 extends over 12 amino acids. V was shortened by 10 bases and J by 6 bases, with 15 bases between the two germline ends. In germline, CDR1 is MGHDK, CDR2 SYGVNS. CDR3 residues: CATKQGFDGYTF. In nucleotides, the CDR3 is TGTGCCACTAAGCAGGGATTCGATGGCTACACCTTC.

The chain has TRBV11-3 and TRBJ2-2; 7 bases line up with TRBD2. This CDR3 has 13 amino acids. V gave up 3 bases and J gave up 6 bases; unmatched junction bases: 1. CDR1 is SGHNT and CDR2 is YENEEA in the germline V gene. The CDR3 protein is CASSLTSPGELFF. The CDR3 nucleotides read TGTGCCAGCAGCTTGACTAGCCCCGGGGAGCTGTTTTTT. Using reference TRBV11-3 and TRBJ2-2 for the parts outside the CDR3, the full variable domain is EAGVVQSPRYKIIEKKQPVAFWCNPISGHNTLYWYLQNLGQGPELLIRYENEEAVDDSQLPKDRFSAERLKGVDSTLKIQPAELGDSAVYLCASSLTSPGELFFGEGSRLTVL.

V is TRBV2 and J is TRBJ1-5, with D maybe TRBD1 (5 bases). Per the germline V gene, CDR1 is SNHLY and CDR2 is FYNNEI. The CDR3 contains 14 residues. The ends were cut back, 6 bases at V and 7 bases at J, with 16 bases in the middle. CDR3 loop: CASRDKTGEQPQHF. CDR3 DNA sequence: TGTGCCAGCAGGGACAAGACCGGCGAGCAGCCCCAGCATTTT.

This clone has more than one count but fewer than ten. The chain is built from TRBV7-3 and TRBJ2-3; 10 bases agree with TRBD1. V shed 5 bases and J 5 bases; nucleotides not matched to a gene: 4. The CDR3 is 14 residues long. Germline CDR1 and CDR2: SGHTA and FQGTGA. The CDR3 here is CASSQGQGKDTQYF. DNA of the CDR3: TGTGCCAGCAGCCAGGGACAGGGGAAAGATACGCAGTATTTT.

The rearrangement uses TRBV20-1 and TRBJ2-5; TRBD2 matches at 9 bases. The CDR3 runs to 14 residues. Germline CDR1 DFQATT, CDR2 SNEGSKA (reference sequence). J gave up 5 bases and V 3 bases, and 7 bases lay outside the gene matches. As DNA, the CDR3 is TGCAGTGCTAGTGTTGCGGGGGGGTTGGAGACCCAGTACTTC. Translation gives CSASVAGGLETQYF.

This clone was counted only a few times. The CDR3 spells CASSMGSLGGNTEAFF. In DNA, the CDR3 is TGTGCCAGTAGTATGGGGTCCCTCGGGGGGAACACTGAAGCTTTCTTT. The chain is built from TRBV19 and TRBJ1-1, with a possible D match to TRBD1 (5 bases). This CDR3 region has 16 residues. Germline V CDR1 and CDR2: LNHDA, SQIVND (reference sequence). The V end was cut by 3 bases, the J end by 1 base, with 15 bases between.

This clone was detected a few times. The gene calls are TRBV5-4 and TRBJ1-3; TRBD1 is a possible D gene (5 bases). CDR1 and CDR2 from the germline V gene are SGHNT and YYREEE (reference sequence). The CDR3 contains 14 residues. V lost 1 base to trimming and J lost 4 bases, with 9 bases between them. The CDR3 sequence is CASSLKQAGNTIYF. CDR3 in DNA: TGTGCCAGCAGCTTGAAACAGGCCGGAAACACCATATATTTT.

As for this clone: One junction end disagrees with the germline gene, perhaps due to a read error. The chain recombines TRBV19 with TRBJ2-2; D might be TRBD2 (6 bases). The length of the CDR3 is 17 residues. The germline CDR1 and CDR2 sequences are LNHDA and SQIVND (reference sequence). The CDR3 region has the DNA TGTGCCAGTAGTCCAGGACCGCGGGGCCCGAACACCGGGGAGCTGCTTTTT. Translated, it gives CASSPGPRGPNTGELLF.

This clone was detected a few times. The V gene is TRBV7-9, the J gene TRBJ1-1, with D possibly being TRBD1 (5 bases). There are 15 residues in the CDR3. The germline V and J ends were trimmed by 6 bases and 5 bases, with 19 bases remaining between them. Germline V gene data show CDR1 as SEHNR and CDR2 as FQNEAQ (reference sequence). The CDR3 sequence: CASRPENTGKTEAFF. DNA for the CDR3: TGTGCCAGCAGACCTGAAAATACAGGAAAAACTGAAGCTTTCTTT.

The chain links TRBV7-9 to TRBJ2-2; 7 bases match TRBD2. CDR1 is SEHNR and CDR2 is FQNEAQ in the germline V gene (reference sequence). This CDR3 has 15 amino acids. Trimming removed 5 bases from V and 0 bases from J; junction bases left unmatched: 3. CDR3 nucleotides: TGTGCCAGCAGCCCCACTAGCGCGAACACCGGGGAGCTGTTTTTT. This encodes CASSPTSANTGELFF.

The chain carries TRBV2 and TRBJ1-4; 10 bases are shared with TRBD1. Looked up from germline, CDR1 is SNHLY and CDR2 is FYNNEI. With V trimmed by 7 bases and J by 7 bases, 3 bases remained unmatched. The CDR3 is 13 amino acids. Written as DNA, the CDR3 is TGTGCCAGCACCGGACAGGGGGGTGAAAAACTGTTTTTT. It codes for CASTGQGGEKLFF.

CDR3 residues: CASTLDNGDTGELFF. The DNA for the CDR3 is TGTGCCAGCACCCTGGACAACGGAGACACCGGGGAGCTGTTTTTT. The chain employs TRBV6-5 and TRBJ2-2; D might be TRBD1 (5 bases). Per the germline V gene, CDR1 is MNHEY and CDR2 is SVGAGI. This CDR3 comprises 15 residues. V was shortened by 7 bases and J by 3 bases, with 15 bases between the two germline ends.